This section outlines one TCR beta chain sequence together with its context. Its antigen is not known. This entry is derived from a study of shared clonotypes between healthy human individuals. Study background: The study used three CD4 naive, three CD4 memory, two CD8 naive and one CD8 memory plate per donor. Study results and caveats: Collection of samples was limited to blood; tissue repertoires likely differ.

Germline V CDR1 and CDR2: SNHLY, FYNNEI. The length of the CDR3 is 15 residues. V lost 10 bases, J lost 0 bases, and 15 bases lay in between. Data came from immunoSEQ multiplex PCR; TCRdb stores just in-frame clones and leaves some out. Here the sample spans about 660,000 clones, approximately 79% being singletons. Sample: memory CD4+ T cells sorted from blood. Subset given: CD45RA-negative fraction. The rearrangement links TRBV2 to TRBJ2-2; TRBD1 or TRBD2 may be the D gene (5 bases each). The sequence was collected from a woman younger than 45 in good health. The CDR3 nucleotides are TGTGCCATCCCTCAGGGACGGACGAACACCGGGGAGCTGTTTTTT. It yields the protein CAIPQGRTNTGELFF.